The present TCR beta chain was sequenced within a study of blood T cell repertoires in COVID-19. Clones were read by immunoSEQ multiplex PCR, and TCRdb kept only the in-frame ones, dropping some. There are about 260,000 clones in the sample; approximately 81% occur only once, and 4% to 4.5% lies in the top ten. Source material: peripheral blood. The receptor's source is a man in his 60s with acute or convalescent COVID-19.

CDR3 sequence (DNA): TGTGCCAGCAGTTCCCTAGCCTTAAGCACAGATACGCAGTATTTT. It yields the protein CASSSLALSTDTQYF. This sequence joins TRBV5-4 and TRBJ2-3; D is possibly TRBD2 (5 bases). The V gene's germline CDR1 is SGHNT and CDR2 YYREEE (reference sequence). V lost 5 bases and J 0 bases, leaving 13 bases between the germline ends. This CDR3 region has 15 residues. Variable domain in full (rest from reference TRBV5-4 and TRBJ2-3): ETGVTQSPTHLIKTRGQQVTLRCSSQSGHNTVSWYQQALGQGPQFIFQYYREEENGRGNFPPRFSGLQFPNYSSELNVNALELDDSALYLCASSSLALSTDTQYFGPGTRLTVL.